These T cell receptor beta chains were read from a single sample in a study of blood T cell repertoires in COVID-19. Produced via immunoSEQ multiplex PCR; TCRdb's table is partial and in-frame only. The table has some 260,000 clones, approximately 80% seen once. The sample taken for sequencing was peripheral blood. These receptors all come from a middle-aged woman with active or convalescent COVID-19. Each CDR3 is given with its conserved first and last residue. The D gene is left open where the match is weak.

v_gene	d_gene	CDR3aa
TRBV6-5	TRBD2	CASKGLAEEQYF
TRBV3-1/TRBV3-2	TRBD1	CASSQEGDRGPRAEAFF
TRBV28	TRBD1	CAGSWGQENTDTQYF
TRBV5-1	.	CASTPHGGYNEQFF
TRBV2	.	CASSQTVYGYTF
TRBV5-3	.	CARRKGNRSSYEQYF
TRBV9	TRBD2	CASSVVPILAGGHDEQFF
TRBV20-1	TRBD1	CSASYLGTADSGNTIYF
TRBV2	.	CASSGTIYDGYTF
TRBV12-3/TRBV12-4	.	CASSQGSRYGYTF
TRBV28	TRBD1	CASSILSGRGLRETQYF
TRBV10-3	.	CAISGQSRDTQYF
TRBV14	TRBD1	CASSQAPGQGANTEAFF
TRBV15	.	CATSREGGNQPQHF
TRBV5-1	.	CASSLGHGDTQYF
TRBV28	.	CASSRDTGELFF
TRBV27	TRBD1	CASNRDRASYEQYF
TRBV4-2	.	CAVGAGTNYGYTF
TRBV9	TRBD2	CASSLVGGGGANEQFF
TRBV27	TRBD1	CASSDSGQQESQYF
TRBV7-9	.	CASSLVRDLYGYTF
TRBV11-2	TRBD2	CASSLDFQRGGYGTDTQYF
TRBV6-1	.	CASSEFLAKNIQYF
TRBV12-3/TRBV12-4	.	CASTPGGYEQYF
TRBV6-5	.	CASSYTEAEAFF
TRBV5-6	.	CASSLIQAIGETQYF
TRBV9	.	CASDRDNDNEQFF
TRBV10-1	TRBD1	CASGKNGQGVSYGYTF
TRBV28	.	CASSLKRHYGYTF
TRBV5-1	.	CASSLPETSTDTQYF
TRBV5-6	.	CASSLGGRNQPQHF
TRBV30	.	CARRVGDTEAFF
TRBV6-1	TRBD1	CASSEAWDSDGYTF
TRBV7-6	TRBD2	CASSLVGRLAGGRETQYF
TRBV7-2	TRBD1	CASSPSRTGRTYGYTF
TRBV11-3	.	CASSLGLVEEDEQFF
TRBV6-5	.	CASSYWGEANYGYTF
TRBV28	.	CASRNLMGFNSPLHF
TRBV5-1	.	CASRGARTDTQYF
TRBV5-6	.	CASSHTGNTGELFF
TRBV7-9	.	CASSLARAGNTEAFF
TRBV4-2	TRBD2	CASSQDGTSGDNEQFF
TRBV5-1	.	CASSKGGATVNTEAFF
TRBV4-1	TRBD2	CASSLGLAGVNTGELFF
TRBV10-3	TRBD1	CAISVAKGAGTEAFF
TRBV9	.	CASSVGGRRNEKLFF
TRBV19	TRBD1	CASSLPTGDGYTF
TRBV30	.	CAWSVRRGRETQYF
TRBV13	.	CASSLKGEGDEQYF
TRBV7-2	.	CASSLGVVEKLFF